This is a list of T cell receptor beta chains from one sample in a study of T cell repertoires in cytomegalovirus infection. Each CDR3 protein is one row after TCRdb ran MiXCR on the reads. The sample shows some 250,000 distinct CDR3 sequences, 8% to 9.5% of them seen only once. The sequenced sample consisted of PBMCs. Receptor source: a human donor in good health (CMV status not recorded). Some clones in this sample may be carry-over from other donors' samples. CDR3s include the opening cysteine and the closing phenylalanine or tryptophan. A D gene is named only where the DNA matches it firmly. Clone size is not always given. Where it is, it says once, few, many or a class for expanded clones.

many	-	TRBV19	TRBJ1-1	CASSISVGNTEAFF	TGTGCCAGTAGTATCTCCGTAGGAAACACTGAAGCTTTCTTT
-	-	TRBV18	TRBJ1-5	CASSPETTFRPQHF	TGTGCCAGCTCACCGGAGACCACCTTCCGTCCCCAGCATTTT
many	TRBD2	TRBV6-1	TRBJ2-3	CASSGLAGGSDTQYF	TGTGCCAGCAGTGGGCTAGCGGGAGGGTCAGATACGCAGTATTTT
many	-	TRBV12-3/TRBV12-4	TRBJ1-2	CASSWTAAYGYTF	TGTGCCAGCAGCTGGACAGCCGCCTATGGCTACACCTTC
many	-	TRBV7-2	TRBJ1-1	CASSHLGTEAFF	TGTGCCAGCAGCCACCTTGGCACTGAAGCTTTCTTT
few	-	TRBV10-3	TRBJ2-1	CAISELTGSYNEQFF	TGTGCCATCAGTGAGTTGACAGGCTCCTACAATGAGCAGTTCTTC
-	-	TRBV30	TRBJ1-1	CAWRGGRPTEAFF	TGTGCCTGGAGGGGTGGAAGGCCCACTGAAGCTTTCTTT
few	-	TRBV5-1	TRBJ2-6	CASSLGPGTGPSGANVLTF	TGCGCCAGCAGCTTGGGACCGGGGACGGGTCCGTCTGGGGCCAACGTCCTGACTTTC
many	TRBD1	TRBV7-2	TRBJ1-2	CASSGGGGQKIHGYTF	TGTGCCAGCAGCGGAGGAGGGGGCCAGAAGATCCATGGCTACACCTTC
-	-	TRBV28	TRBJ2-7	CASSFGQTSYEQYF	TGTGCCAGCAGTTTCGGGCAGACTTCCTACGAGCAGTACTTC